Detailed here is one TCR beta chain. Antigen: not known. This CDR3 has 13 amino acids. The germline V and J ends were trimmed by 8 bases and 9 bases, with 17 bases remaining between them. Germline V gives CDR1 MGHRA, CDR2 YSYEKL. These data belong to a study of CD8+ T cells in alopecia areata. Study details: For 6 to 18 months, tofacitinib was taken, and 6 months off drug followed. Study conclusions and caveats: Among the cells sequenced in scalp samples are also the resident alphabeta T cells of normal skin. Clonality was higher in lesional than normal scalp, especially in alopecia totalis/universalis.

RNA was extracted and reverse transcribed into cDNA as the sequencing template. Clones were sequenced by immunoSEQ multiplex PCR, and TCRdb holds only the in-frame ones, with some missing. The table lists approximately 140,000 clones, around 86% of them singletons. V usage is TRBV4-1 and J usage is TRBJ2-1, with TRBD2 as a possible D gene (5 bases). This TCR was sampled from a human donor with alopecia areata. The sample here was CD8+ T cells sorted from blood, taken at week 0. For the CDR3, the DNA is TGCGCCAGCCGGGATGGGTTCTGGAGTGAGCAGTTCTTC. This codes for CASRDGFWSEQFF.